This T cell receptor beta chain was sequenced for a study of shared clonotypes between healthy human individuals. Study-level information: The people who gave samples were a couple of women and three men aged 18 to 49.

This clone appeared many times. The antigen is unknown. Here immunoSEQ multiplex PCR was the method, and the copy in TCRdb shows in-frame clones only, minus some. The sample consists of 190,000 or so clones, 65% to 80% of them appearing once. Between the trimmed V and J ends, which lost 4 bases and 3 bases, there was a span of 10 bases. Germline loops: CDR1 SQVTM, CDR2 ANQGSEA. This CDR3 has 12 amino acids. Notes on the study in general: It was expected that sequencing depth would affect clonotype sharing among donors.

The sequence was obtained from a man aged 25 to 40 in good health. Sequencing was performed on memory CD4+ T cells sorted from blood. As for subset: CD45RA-negative fraction. This chain uses TRBV29-1 with TRBJ2-7; D remains unclear. The CDR3 protein is CSVGDGNYEQYF. The CDR3 coding sequence is TGCAGCGTTGGTGACGGCAACTACGAGCAGTACTTC.